A selection of T cell receptor beta chains follows, all from one sample in a study of technical replicates of blood from several donors. Assay used: immunoSEQ multiplex PCR; TCRdb lists only in-frame clones, some missing. This sample has about 68,000 clones; less than 98% occur once, and the top ten carry 0.25% to 0.3%. Sequenced material: T cells isolated from PBMCs. These receptors originate from a human donor in good health. CDR3s include the opening cysteine and the closing phenylalanine or tryptophan. The D gene is left open where the match is weak. Some rows have no size entry. The others give once, few or many, or a class for an expanded clone.

j_call clone_size v_call d_call cdr3_aa cdr3_nt
TRBJ1-2 NA TRBV7-9 TRBD1 CASSFWTGDNSGYTF TGTGCCAGCAGCTTTTGGACAGGGGACAACTCTGGCTACACCTTC
TRBJ1-5 NA TRBV7-9 NA CASSSGGGPQHF TGTGCCAGCAGTAGTGGGGGGGGGCCCCAGCATTTT
TRBJ2-7 NA TRBV4-3 TRBD2 CASSRILAGEEEQYF TGCGCCAGCAGCCGAATACTAGCGGGAGAGGAAGAGCAGTACTTC
TRBJ2-1 NA TRBV19 NA CASYQGWEQFF TGTGCCAGTTACCAGGGTTGGGAGCAGTTCTTC
TRBJ2-2 NA TRBV6-5 NA CASSYINTGELFF TGTGCCAGCAGTTATATAAACACCGGGGAGCTGTTTTTT
TRBJ2-2 NA TRBV28 TRBD2 CASRLAGGNTGELFF TGTGCCAGCAGGTTAGCGGGAGGGAACACCGGGGAGCTGTTTTTT
TRBJ2-1 NA TRBV11-2 NA CASQTARELQEQFF TGTGCCAGCCAAACCGCCCGGGAGCTTCAGGAGCAGTTCTTC
TRBJ1-1 NA TRBV6-5 NA CASSFGGNTEAFF TGTGCCAGCAGTTTCGGTGGGAACACTGAAGCTTTCTTT
TRBJ2-2 NA TRBV2 TRBD1 CASNWRQGVTGELFF TGTGCCAGCAACTGGAGACAGGGAGTGACCGGGGAGCTGTTTTTT
TRBJ2-7 NA TRBV19 TRBD2 CASSPRGLAGGAEQYF TGTGCCAGTAGTCCCCGGGGACTAGCGGGAGGTGCCGAGCAGTACTTC
TRBJ2-7 NA TRBV28 NA CASSIQGGGYEQYF TGTGCCAGCAGTATCCAGGGGGGTGGCTACGAGCAGTACTTC
TRBJ2-7 NA TRBV19 TRBD2 CASSISGRALREQYF TGTGCCAGTAGTATTAGCGGGAGGGCCCTCAGGGAGCAGTACTTC
TRBJ1-1 NA TRBV15 TRBD1 CATSRLRDRNTEAFF TGTGCCACCAGCAGGCTCCGGGACAGGAACACTGAAGCTTTCTTT
TRBJ2-1 NA TRBV7-2 NA CASSLVSEQFF TGTGCCAGCAGCTTAGTTAGTGAGCAGTTCTTC
TRBJ2-7 NA TRBV4-1 NA CASSHRLAYEQYF TGCGCCAGCAGCCACCGACTAGCCTACGAGCAGTACTTC
TRBJ2-7 NA TRBV5-1 TRBD1 CASSLGQGASYEQYF TGCGCCAGCAGCTTGGGGCAGGGGGCCTCCTACGAGCAGTACTTC
TRBJ1-1 NA TRBV21-1 NA CASSARRAFF TGTGCCAGCAGCGCACGCAGAGCTTTCTTT
TRBJ1-5 NA TRBV6-5 NA CASSRQGSNQPQHF TGTGCCAGCAGTCGTCAGGGTAGCAATCAGCCCCAGCATTTT
TRBJ1-2 NA TRBV11-3 NA CASSLSRAVDGYTF TGTGCCAGCAGCTTATCCAGGGCGGTCGATGGCTACACCTTC
TRBJ2-2 NA TRBV7-3 TRBD2 CASSPRGGWGGTGELFF TGTGCCAGCAGCCCCCGCGGGGGTTGGGGTGGCACCGGGGAGCTGTTTTTT
TRBJ2-1 once TRBV7-7 TRBD2 CASSPLVASGLSYNEQFF TGTGCTAGCAGCCCCCTTGTGGCTAGCGGACTCTCCTACAATGAGCAGTTCTTC
TRBJ2-2 NA TRBV27 TRBD2 CASSPSGTNTGELFF TGTGCCAGCAGTCCTAGCGGGACGAACACCGGGGAGCTGTTTTTT
TRBJ2-5 NA TRBV27 NA CASSPQGYRETQYF TGTGCCAGCAGTCCACAGGGCTATAGGGAGACCCAGTACTTC
TRBJ1-4 NA TRBV19 TRBD1 CASSIAHRGRQEKLFF TGTGCCAGTAGTATTGCCCACAGGGGGCGTCAAGAAAAACTGTTTTTT
TRBJ2-7 NA TRBV4-3 NA CASSQDSPRGRVSEQYF TGCGCCAGCAGCCAAGACTCCCCGAGGGGGAGGGTCTCCGAGCAGTACTTC
TRBJ2-2 NA TRBV9 TRBD2 CASSVAGGTGELFF TGTGCCAGCAGCGTAGCGGGGGGCACCGGGGAGCTGTTTTTT
TRBJ2-2 NA TRBV9 TRBD2 CASTHGVAGETGELFF TGTGCCAGCACCCATGGGGTAGCGGGAGAGACCGGGGAGCTGTTTTTT
TRBJ1-2 NA TRBV19 NA CASQPGGRGFGPYNYGYTF TGTGCCAGTCAACCGGGGGGCAGAGGCTTCGGACCTTATAACTATGGCTACACCTTC
TRBJ1-5 NA TRBV19 NA CASSMRGDWKGSNQPQHF TGTGCCAGTAGTATGCGGGGGGATTGGAAGGGTAGCAATCAGCCCCAGCATTTT
TRBJ1-1 NA TRBV28 TRBD1 CASSWGTGGTEAFF TGTGCCAGCAGCTGGGGGACAGGGGGTACTGAAGCTTTCTTT
TRBJ2-5 NA TRBV11-2 TRBD1 CASSWTGETQYF TGTGCCAGCAGTTGGACAGGGGAGACCCAGTACTTC
TRBJ1-3 NA TRBV25-1 NA CASSEYRGGNTIYF TGTGCCAGCAGTGAATATCGGGGAGGAAACACCATATATTTT
TRBJ1-5 NA TRBV2 TRBD1 CASSTGTGDLNQPQHF TGTGCCAGCAGTACCGGGACAGGGGATTTGAATCAGCCCCAGCATTTT
TRBJ2-1 NA TRBV6-1 TRBD1 CASSDPILDRGGYEQFF TGTGCCAGCAGTGACCCTATTTTGGACAGGGGAGGATATGAGCAGTTCTTC
TRBJ2-7 NA TRBV10-3 NA CAISTAGVEDEQYF TGTGCCATCAGTACTGCCGGGGTCGAGGACGAGCAGTACTTC
TRBJ1-2 NA TRBV7-8 TRBD1 CASSTKGQGWYGYTF TGTGCCAGCAGCACTAAAGGACAGGGATGGTATGGCTACACCTTC
TRBJ2-3 NA TRBV4-1 NA CASSQAPRRGTDTQYF TGCGCCAGCAGCCAAGCACCCAGACGGGGCACAGATACGCAGTATTTT
TRBJ2-2 NA TRBV4-2 NA CASSLSSGSTGELFF TGTGCCAGCAGCCTGTCTTCGGGTTCCACCGGGGAGCTGTTTTTT
TRBJ2-5 NA TRBV11-2 NA CASSPSGQTQETQYF TGTGCCAGCAGCCCTAGCGGACAGACCCAAGAGACCCAGTACTTC
TRBJ2-3 NA TRBV5-1 TRBD1 CASSGWTGKADTQYF TGCGCCAGCAGCGGGTGGACAGGGAAAGCAGATACGCAGTATTTT
TRBJ2-7 NA TRBV7-3 TRBD1 CASSFEGASSYEQYF TGTGCCAGCAGCTTTGAGGGGGCCAGCTCCTACGAGCAGTACTTC